The 23 T cell receptor beta chains in this list originate from one sample, sequenced in a study of blood T cell repertoires in COVID-19. This table comes from immunoSEQ multiplex PCR, and its TCRdb copy is limited to in-frame clones, with some not included. The sample holds fewer than 150,000 clones, roughly 89% seen once. The sequenced sample consisted of peripheral blood. The receptors derive from a middle-aged woman with acute or convalescent COVID-19.

The V call is TRBV18, the J call TRBJ2-1, with 10 bases identical to TRBD2. V lost 3 bases and J lost 0; bases outside the gene matches: 8. Germline V gene data show CDR1 as KGHSH and CDR2 as LQKENI. The CDR3 is made up of 18 amino acids. CDR3 nucleotide sequence: TGTGCCAGCTCACCCCCAGCGGGAGGGCCAGACTCCTACAATGAGCAGTTCTTC. Protein sequence: CASSPPAGGPDSYNEQFF.

The chain combines TRBV19 with TRBJ1-2; TRBD1 matches 7 bases. Germline V gene lookup returns CDR1 LNHDA and CDR2 SQIVND (reference sequence). Losses at the gene ends were 4 bases for V and 0 bases for J; bases not matched to a gene: 5. The CDR3 length is 15 residues. CDR3 region: CASSTQGNPNYGYTF. CDR3 DNA: TGTGCCAGTAGTACACAGGGGAACCCTAACTATGGCTACACCTTC.

The chain employs TRBV7-9 and TRBJ2-7; D is unresolved. CDR3 length: 14 residues. V gave up 5 bases and J gave up 2 bases, with 13 bases separating them. Per the germline V gene, CDR1 is SEHNR and CDR2 is FQNEAQ (reference sequence). The CDR3 region has the DNA TGTGCCAGCAGCACTACCTTATCAACCTACGAGCAGTACTTC. Translated, it gives CASSTTLSTYEQYF.

The chain uses TRBV10-2 and TRBJ2-3; 7 nucleotides align to TRBD2. The ends lost 3 bases at V and 6 bases at J; junction bases unmatched: 3. Germline values: CDR1 WSHSY, CDR2 SAAADI. This CDR3 contains 13 residues. The CDR3, as DNA: TGCGCCAGCAGTGAACTAGCGTCTGATACGCAGTATTTT. The encoded protein is CASSELASDTQYF.

This rearrangement joins TRBV7-9 to TRBJ2-6, with D perhaps assigned TRBD1 or TRBD2 (6 bases each). The CDR3 contains 10 residues. Germline CDR1 SEHNR, CDR2 FQNEAQ (reference sequence). Trimming cost V 7 bases and J 14 bases, with 9 bases left between them. The CDR3 DNA sequence: TGTGCCAGCACCGGGGGCCTCCTGACTTTC. Its protein product is CASTGGLLTF.

This chain connects TRBV12-3 or TRBV12-4 to TRBJ1-5; TRBD1 might be the D (5 bases). The V and J ends lost 6 bases and 15 bases respectively, with 18 bases between them. The CDR3 totals 12 residues. The CDR3 DNA sequence: TGTGCCAGCAGCTCTGACAGTAGGGGATTGCATTTT. As protein: CASSSDSRGLHF.

As for this clone: A junction boundary mismatches the germline segment, possibly from a read error. The gene calls are TRBV7-7 and TRBJ2-7; tentatively, D is TRBD1 (6 bases). Germline V lookup: CDR1 SSHAT, CDR2 FNYEAQ (reference sequence). CDR3 length: 15 amino acids. CDR3: CASSLGFRGAYEQYF. CDR3 bases: TGTGCTAGCAGCTTAGGATTCAGGGGTGCCTACGAGCAGTACTTC.

This clone occurred a few times. The rearrangement links TRBV7-2 to TRBJ1-2; no firm D call. V was clipped by 4 bases and J by 2 bases, with 8 bases between them. The CDR3 extends over 13 amino acids. Germline CDR1 is SGHTA and CDR2 is FQGNSA. The CDR3 nucleotides are TGTGCCAGCAGCTATACTACCAACTATGGCTACACCTTC. This gives the protein CASSYTTNYGYTF.

The V call is TRBV28, the J call TRBJ2-1; no reliable D call. CDR1 MDHEN and CDR2 SYDVKM come from the germline V gene. The CDR3 sequence is 15 residues long. Trimming took off 5 bases at V and 2 bases at J, with 13 bases between the two ends. CDR3 bases: TGTGCCAGCAGTCCAGCCGCTCAGGCCTACAATGAGCAGTTCTTC. As protein: CASSPAAQAYNEQFF. Drawing the rest from reference TRBV28 and TRBJ2-1, the complete variable domain is DVKVTQSSRYLVKRTGEKVFLECVQDMDHENMFWYRQDPGLGLRLIYFSYDVKMKEKGDIPEGYSVSREKKERFSLILESASTNQTSMYLCASSPAAQAYNEQFFGPGTRLTVL.

This chain uses TRBV7-9 with TRBJ2-5, with 8 bases lining up with TRBD2. Per the germline V gene, CDR1 is SEHNR and CDR2 is FQNEAQ (reference sequence). V lost 5 bases to trimming and J lost 3 bases; unmatched junction nucleotides: 11. The CDR3 length is 16 residues. The CDR3 nucleotides are TGTGCCAGCAGCCAGCTGCCAGCGGGAGCGGAAGAGACCCAGTACTTC. Protein: CASSQLPAGAEETQYF.

The chain is built from TRBV3-1 (or the pseudogene TRBV3-2) and TRBJ1-6; maybe TRBD1 (5 bases). This CDR3 comprises 15 residues. Trimming took 2 bases from V and 10 from J, leaving 15 bases between them. The germline V gene has CDR1 LGHDT and CDR2 YNNKEL (reference sequence). The CDR3 DNA reads TGTGCCAGCAGCCAACGCTGGGGGGGGAAATCACCCCTCCACTTT. This translates into CASSQRWGGKSPLHF.

This clone was counted once. This chain joins TRBV7-5 and TRBJ1-3. TRBV7-5 is shown as a pseudogene. The CDR3 has 12 amino acids. The CDR3 DNA reads TGTGTCAGAAGCTTGCCCGAGAACACCATATATTTT. This translates into CVRSLPENTIYF.

This chain uses TRBV27 with TRBJ2-3, with 14 positions matching TRBD2. Germline CDR1 reads MNHEY; CDR2 reads SMNVEV (reference sequence). CDR3 length: 14 residues. V trimming: 8 bases; J trimming: 5 bases; junction bases outside the gene matches: 3. The CDR3 region has the DNA TGTGCCAGCGGGGGACTAGCGGGAGTAGATACGCAGTATTTT. It encodes CASGGLAGVDTQYF.

This chain joins TRBV4-1 and TRBJ1-4; a weak D match, TRBD1 (6 bases). V lost 4 bases and J lost 5, with 14 bases in between. From germline, CDR1 is MGHRA and CDR2 YSYEKL. The CDR3 has 15 amino acids. The CDR3 is CASSPLGQGNEKLFF. CDR3 sequence (DNA): TGCGCCAGCAGCCCTCTAGGGCAGGGGAATGAAAAACTGTTTTTT.

This clone appeared a single time. This rearrangement joins TRBV30 to TRBJ2-6; 10 positions agree with TRBD1. There are 17 residues in the CDR3. The J segment lost 1 base and the V segment lost 5 bases, leaving 8 bases of the junction unmatched. Germline-derived CDR1 and CDR2 are GTSNPN and SVGIG (reference sequence). For the CDR3, the DNA is TGTGCCTGGGATCCGGGACAGGGGTTATCTGGGGCCAACGTCCTGACTTTC. Translating gives CAWDPGQGLSGANVLTF.

The V gene is TRBV11-1, the J gene TRBJ1-1; the D gene is possibly TRBD1 (5 bases). Germline CDR1 reads SGHAT; CDR2 reads FQDESV (reference sequence). V was shortened by 5 bases and J by 5 bases, with 18 bases between the two germline ends. The CDR3 contains 15 residues. The CDR3, as DNA: TGTGCCAGCAGCCCCAGCCCAGGGATCTCAACTGAAGCTTTCTTT. Its protein is CASSPSPGISTEAFF.

The rearrangement joins TRBV10-3 to TRBJ2-7; D is perhaps TRBD1 (6 bases). V gave up 6 bases and J gave up 3 bases, with 15 bases separating them. The CDR3 loop spans 14 amino acids. Germline values: CDR1 ENHRY, CDR2 SYGVKD. CDR3 sequence reads: CAISPGTKGYEQYF. In DNA form, the CDR3 reads TGTGCCATCAGCCCCGGGACAAAGGGCTACGAGCAGTACTTC.

The V and J genes are TRBV2 and TRBJ1-6, with D possibly TRBD1 on 6 matching bases. The length of the CDR3 is 20 residues. Trimming removed 5 bases at V and 1 base at J, with 24 bases between. Germline V gene sequence: CDR1 SNHLY, CDR2 FYNNEI. CDR3 in DNA: TGTGCCAGCAGTCATAACCGGGACACCCCATTAAGGTCCTATAATTCACCCCTCCACTTT. This gives the protein CASSHNRDTPLRSYNSPLHF.

This clone came up once. The chain combines TRBV23-1 with TRBJ2-2; TRBD2 aligns across 10 bases. TRBV23-1 is treated as an ORF (open reading frame) with a function not yet certain. This CDR3 has 17 residues. With V trimmed by 0 bases and J by 7 bases, 8 bases remained unmatched. The CDR3 DNA follows: TGCGCCAGCAGTCAATCGAACGCTAGCGGGAGAAACGGGGAGCTGTTTTTT. It specifies CASSQSNASGRNGELFF.

The gene calls are TRBV19 and TRBJ1-5; TRBD1 aligns across 7 bases. The V segment lost 4 bases and the J segment 4 bases; nucleotides outside the gene matches: 7. This CDR3 is 15 amino acids long. CDR1 LNHDA and CDR2 SQIVND come from the germline V gene (reference sequence). The CDR3 sequence: CASSRGYRGNQPQHF. The CDR3 DNA follows: TGTGCCAGTAGTAGGGGGTACAGGGGTAATCAGCCCCAGCATTTT.

The J gene is TRBJ1-1, the V gene TRBV28; 7 bases align to TRBD1. Unmatched junction bases numbered 10, after V lost 6 bases and J lost 3 bases. Germline V gene sequence: CDR1 MDHEN, CDR2 SYDVKM. The CDR3 runs 15 residues. The CDR3 bases are TGTGCCAGCAGCCCATCACAGGGGAAGTACACTGAAGCTTTCTTT. Amino acid sequence: CASSPSQGKYTEAFF.

This chain joins TRBV6-6 and TRBJ1-3; 10 bases map to TRBD1. In germline, CDR1 is MNHNY, CDR2 SVGAGI (reference sequence). The CDR3 has 17 amino acids. With V trimmed by 5 bases and J by 3 bases, 10 bases remained unmatched. CDR3 nucleotides: TGTGCCAGCAGTCCCGGACAGGGGGTTGTTGGTGGAAACACCATATATTTT. Its translation: CASSPGQGVVGGNTIYF.

This sequence joins TRBV5-1 and TRBJ1-4; D gene ambiguous. This CDR3 contains 15 residues. Deletions cut 0 bases from V and 4 bases from J, with 10 bases between. Germline CDR1 SGHRS, CDR2 YFSETQ. Here the CDR3 reads CASSLGAGNNEKLFF. In DNA form, the CDR3 reads TGCGCCAGCAGCTTGGGCGCGGGAAATAATGAAAAACTGTTTTTT.